One T cell receptor (beta chain) is described in this entry. The record originates from a study of shared clonotypes between healthy human individuals. Overall study context: The donor group consisted of two women and a few men, aged 18 to 49.

In the study's own analysis: Without quality scores, immunoSEQ junctional reads could not be filtered like full-length reads. Here immunoSEQ multiplex PCR was the method, and the copy in TCRdb shows in-frame clones only, minus some. V and J calls and clone size are those listed in that table; D and trimming were worked out from the DNA. The table shows about 470,000 clones, with about 76% occurring only once. Around 83 million PBMCs served as the genomic DNA source for unsorted samples. V lost 6 bases and J lost 0, with 6 bases in between. This CDR3 region has 12 residues. Looked up from germline, CDR1 is SNHLY and CDR2 is FYNNEI.

This chain connects TRBV2 to TRBJ2-7; D remains ambiguous. Specimen: PBMCs. The sequence was collected from a middle-aged woman in good health. Some clones in this sample may be carry-over from other donors' samples. The CDR3 nucleotides are TGTGCCAGCAGCTATCCCTCCTACGAGCAGTACTTC. Translation gives CASSYPSYEQYF.